This entry lists 21 T cell receptor beta chains sequenced from one sample in a study of T cell clones after liver transplantation. Measured with immunoSEQ multiplex PCR; TCRdb has only the in-frame clones, and not every one. The sample has 70,000 to 80,000 clones, over 85% seen once. Source: CD4+ T cells from blood, taken before liver transplant. These TCRs come from a human donor who received a liver transplant.

This chain links TRBV6-6 with TRBJ1-5; D is perhaps TRBD1 (6 bases). The CDR3 length is 16 residues. Looked up from germline, CDR1 is MNHNY and CDR2 is SVGAGI (reference sequence). The germline V and J ends were trimmed by 2 bases and 2 bases, with 13 bases remaining between them. CDR3 nucleotides: TGTGCCAGCAGTTACGCTCCACAGGGCGGCAATCAGCCCCAGCATTTT. This encodes CASSYAPQGGNQPQHF.

The chain has TRBV18 and TRBJ1-1; no reliable D call. Germline V lookup: CDR1 KGHSH, CDR2 LQKENI. This CDR3 has 13 amino acids. Deletions cut 4 bases from V and 1 base from J, with 7 bases between. The CDR3 DNA reads TGTGCCAGCTCACTTACAACGAACACTGAAGCTTTCTTT. As protein: CASSLTTNTEAFF.

This chain joins TRBV5-1 and TRBJ2-1; unclear D gene. The CDR3 loop spans 15 amino acids. Germline-derived CDR1 and CDR2 are SGHRS and YFSETQ. The V end lost 4 bases, the J end lost 4 bases, and 15 bases lay between the germline ends. The CDR3 DNA is TGCGCCAGCAGCCCTATGATCTCGAAATACAATGAGCAGTTCTTC. This sequence encodes CASSPMISKYNEQFF.

The chain employs TRBV29-1 and TRBJ2-3; 15 bases are shared with TRBD2. V lost 5 bases, J lost 5 bases, and 5 bases stayed unmatched. Looked up from germline, CDR1 is SQVTM and CDR2 is ANQGSEA. CDR3 size: 15 residues. The CDR3 is CSVRGGLAGGDTQYF. The DNA of the CDR3 is TGCAGCGTTCGGGGGGGACTAGCGGGAGGAGATACGCAGTATTTT.

The chain uses TRBV29-1 and TRBJ2-3; 7 bases align to TRBD2. J lost 3 bases, V lost 4 bases, and 10 bases had no gene match. The length of the CDR3 is 15 residues. Germline V lookup: CDR1 SQVTM, CDR2 ANQGSEA. Here the CDR3 reads CSVGPEGGRTDTQYF. CDR3 DNA: TGCAGCGTTGGCCCGGAGGGAGGGCGAACAGATACGCAGTATTTT.

The rearrangement links TRBV9 to TRBJ2-1; no definite D call. The V end lost 0 bases, the J end lost 4 bases, and 8 bases lay between the germline ends. Looked up from germline, CDR1 is SGDLS and CDR2 is YYNGEE. CDR3 length: 14 residues. The CDR3 DNA follows: TGTGCCAGCAGCGTAGGGGAAGCTTACAATGAGCAGTTCTTC. Protein sequence: CASSVGEAYNEQFF.

The chain employs TRBV19 and TRBJ2-1; the match to TRBD2 covers 11 bases. After removal of 7 bases from V and 12 bases from J, the junction contained 11 bases not matched to a gene. Germline-derived CDR1 and CDR2 are LNHDA and SQIVND (reference sequence). This CDR3 is 14 amino acids long. The chain's CDR3 is CASTPGLAAYRQFF. As DNA, the CDR3 is TGTGCCAGTACCCCGGGACTAGCGGCCTATAGGCAGTTCTTC.

The V call is TRBV10-2, the J call TRBJ1-5; no firm D call. The CDR3 loop spans 13 amino acids. V was pared by 5 bases and J by 6 bases, with 11 bases between. Germline V lookup: CDR1 WSHSY, CDR2 SAAADI. DNA of the CDR3: TGCGCCAGCAGTCACCTCGACACTCAGCCCCAGCATTTT. Translated: CASSHLDTQPQHF.

This chain links TRBV19 with TRBJ2-7; 7 bases map to TRBD1. Germline V gene lookup returns CDR1 LNHDA and CDR2 SQIVND (reference sequence). This CDR3 contains 14 residues. V lost 3 bases, J lost 7 bases, and 9 bases stayed unmatched. The CDR3 nucleotides are TGTGCCAGTAGTATCCGGGACAGTTTGCCTGAGCAGTACTTC. It encodes CASSIRDSLPEQYF. The variable domain in full, with the rest retrieved from reference TRBV19 and TRBJ2-7, is DGGITQSPKYLFRKEGQNVTLSCEQNLNHDAMYWYRQDPGQGLRLIYYSQIVNDFQKGDIAEGYSVSREKKESFPLTVTSAQKNPTAFYLCASSIRDSLPEQYFGPGTRLTVT.

The rearrangement links TRBV7-2 to TRBJ1-2; no clear D gene. The CDR3 spans 13 residues. Germline V lookup: CDR1 SGHTA, CDR2 FQGNSA. The ends were cut back, 0 bases at V and 5 bases at J, with 7 bases in the middle. CDR3 loop: CASSLASFYGYTF. The CDR3 region has the DNA TGTGCCAGCAGCTTAGCGTCGTTTTATGGCTACACCTTC.

This rearrangement joins TRBV4-3 to TRBJ2-5; D gene unclear. The V end lost 0 bases, the J end lost 1 base, and 9 bases lay between the germline ends. Germline assignment: CDR1 LGHNA and CDR2 YSLEER. This CDR3 contains 15 residues. CDR3 protein: CASSQEWQLQETQYF. CDR3 sequence (DNA): TGCGCCAGCAGCCAAGAGTGGCAGCTCCAAGAGACCCAGTACTTC.

The chain joins TRBV21-1 to TRBJ1-4; TRBD1 is taken as the D call from the table, unchecked against the DNA. TRBV21-1 is a pseudogene locus. CDR3 length equals 18 residues. CDR3 amino acids: CASSPPTGGVATNEKLFF. The DNA of the CDR3 is TGTGCCAGCAGCCCACCGACAGGGGGCGTTGCAACTAATGAAAAACTGTTTTTT.

This chain connects TRBV10-3 to TRBJ2-3; D is ambiguous. This CDR3 has 14 amino acids. The germline V and J ends were trimmed by 3 bases and 6 bases, with 13 bases remaining between them. CDR1 and CDR2 from the germline V gene are ENHRY and SYGVKD. CDR3 amino acids: CAISEIPGIDTQYF. The CDR3 DNA sequence: TGTGCCATCAGTGAAATTCCTGGGATCGATACGCAGTATTTT.

The chain is built from TRBV7-3 and TRBJ2-1, with 14 bases that match TRBD2. The CDR3 is 16 amino acids. J was trimmed by 8 bases and V by 2 bases; bases with no gene match: 5. Germline CDR1 is SGHTA and CDR2 is FQGTGA. The CDR3 nucleotides are TGTGCCAGCAGCTTATTGGGACTAGCGGGAGACGATGAGCAGTTCTTC. It codes for CASSLLGLAGDDEQFF.

V usage is TRBV25-1 and J usage is TRBJ1-5; D possibly corresponds to TRBD1 (6 bases). Germline V CDR1 and CDR2: MGHDK, SYGVNS. Between the trimmed V and J ends, which lost 8 bases and 3 bases, there was a span of 17 bases. The CDR3 extends over 15 amino acids. CDR3 in amino acids: CASSPAGADNQPQHF. The CDR3 DNA reads as TGTGCCAGCTCCCCTGCAGGGGCAGACAATCAGCCCCAGCATTTT.

The chain carries TRBV5-3 and TRBJ2-1, with 7 positions matching TRBD1. TRBV5-3 is treated as an ORF (open reading frame) with a function not yet certain. V trimming: 4 bases; J trimming: 4 bases; junction bases outside the gene matches: 5. This CDR3 region has 14 residues. In nucleotides, the CDR3 is TGTGCCAGAAGCACAACGACAGGGTACAATGAGCAGTTCTTC. Translation: CARSTTTGYNEQFF.

This clone was recorded a few times. The gene calls are TRBV2 and TRBJ1-2, with unresolved D. V dropped 2 bases and J dropped 1 base, with 5 bases sitting between them. The CDR3 consists of 13 residues. In germline, CDR1 is SNHLY, CDR2 FYNNEI. CDR3 DNA sequence: TGTGCCAGCAGTGAACAGCGTAACTATGGCTACACCTTC. As protein: CASSEQRNYGYTF.

The chain recombines TRBV19 with TRBJ2-2; the D gene could be TRBD1 or TRBD2 (5 bases each). CDR3 length: 14 amino acids. V lost 3 bases and J 0 bases, leaving 5 bases between the germline ends. Germline assignment: CDR1 LNHDA and CDR2 SQIVND (reference sequence). Here the CDR3 reads CASSMGANTGELFF. Here the CDR3 DNA reads TGTGCCAGTAGTATGGGGGCGAACACCGGGGAGCTGTTTTTT. Full variable domain (missing parts from reference TRBV19 and TRBJ2-2): DGGITQSPKYLFRKEGQNVTLSCEQNLNHDAMYWYRQDPGQGLRLIYYSQIVNDFQKGDIAEGYSVSREKKESFPLTVTSAQKNPTAFYLCASSMGANTGELFFGEGSRLTVL.

The chain links TRBV2 to TRBJ1-5, with 7 bases fitting TRBD1. Germline trimming cut 5 bases from V and 0 bases from J; bases unmatched to any gene: 4. The length of the CDR3 is 15 residues. Per germline, CDR1 SNHLY and CDR2 FYNNEI. This CDR3 is CASSIGDSSNQPQHF. DNA for the CDR3: TGTGCCAGCAGTATCGGGGACAGTAGCAATCAGCCCCAGCATTTT.

The chain couples TRBV11-3 to TRBJ2-3; D is unresolved. Germline CDR1 and CDR2: SGHNT and YENEEA. Trimming stripped 4 bases from V and 6 bases from J, with 8 bases between. The length of the CDR3 is 12 residues. The chain's CDR3 is CASSSRGDTQYF. In nucleotides, the CDR3 is TGTGCCAGCAGCTCTAGAGGTGATACGCAGTATTTT.

The chain employs TRBV18 and TRBJ1-1; D may be TRBD1 (5 bases). V gave up 4 bases and J gave up 3 bases, with 12 bases separating them. The CDR3 has 14 amino acids. Germline loops: CDR1 KGHSH, CDR2 LQKENI. As DNA, the CDR3 is TGTGCCAGCTCACGGGGGGATATCGACACTGAAGCTTTCTTT. Its translation is CASSRGDIDTEAFF.